The 12 T cell receptor beta chains in this list originate from one sample, sequenced in a study of OX40 agonist ivuxolimab in advanced cancers. Library method: the immunoSEQ multiplex PCR assay. This is the immuneACCESS table as TCRdb keeps it, with only in-frame sequences that have V and J called. A part of the clones is gone; compared with another copy, unresolved V genes explain less than half, and the rest is unexplained. For this sample there are more than 75,000 clones; 75% to 90% appear just once. The ten top clones hold roughly 0.8% of the sample. Here the sequenced sample was CD4+ or CD8+ T cells sorted from blood, taken in a trial of the OX40 agonist ivuxolimab. Receptor source: an adult with an advanced solid tumor such as melanoma, head and neck, liver or kidney cancer.

This clone has just one count. The chain combines TRBV18 with TRBJ2-5, with D possibly being TRBD1 (5 bases). Trimming stripped 0 bases from V and 5 bases from J, with 10 bases between. The CDR3 has 14 amino acids. Germline V gene data show CDR1 as KGHSH and CDR2 as LQKENI. Here the CDR3 reads CASSPPGAEETQYF. CDR3 sequence (DNA): TGTGCCAGCTCACCACCAGGGGCGGAGGAGACCCAGTACTTC.

The chain uses TRBV6-5 and TRBJ2-5; D uncertain. This CDR3 contains 13 residues. V lost 6 bases and J lost 7, with 15 bases in between. The germline CDR1 and CDR2 sequences are MNHEY and SVGAGI. The CDR3 loop is CASRPDPGGTQYF. CDR3 DNA sequence: TGTGCCAGCAGACCGGACCCCGGCGGGACCCAGTACTTC.

This chain links TRBV9 with TRBJ2-7, with D possibly TRBD2 on 7 matching bases. The germline V gene has CDR1 SGDLS and CDR2 YYNGEE. The CDR3 contains 15 residues. V gave up 4 bases and J gave up 2 bases, with 16 bases separating them. The CDR3 DNA reads as TGTGCCAGCAGCTTAGGGGGGGGCCTCGCCTACGAGCAGTACTTC. Its protein is CASSLGGGLAYEQYF.

This sequence joins TRBV7-9 and TRBJ2-1, with 10 bases fitting TRBD2. In germline, CDR1 is SEHNR, CDR2 FQNEAQ (reference sequence). J gave up 3 bases and V 0 bases, and 5 bases lay outside the gene matches. The CDR3 runs 17 residues. Here the CDR3 DNA reads TGTGCCAGCAGCTTAGCGGGGGCTAGCGGGAGCTACAATGAGCAGTTCTTC. Protein: CASSLAGASGSYNEQFF.

The gene calls are TRBV5-1 and TRBJ2-1; no definite D call. This CDR3 spans 14 amino acids. In germline, CDR1 is SGHRS, CDR2 YFSETQ. Trimming removed 2 bases from V and 5 bases from J, with 11 bases in between. The CDR3: CASSFRDIDNEQFF. CDR3 coding DNA: TGCGCCAGCAGCTTCCGAGACATTGACAATGAGCAGTTCTTC.

This clone has just one count. The CDR3 sequence: CASSLRPRNEQFF. The DNA for the CDR3 is TGTGCCAGCAGCTTGCGACCTCGGAATGAGCAGTTCTTC. The V call is TRBV4-2, the J call TRBJ2-1, with D uncertain. Trimming removed 5 bases at V and 7 bases at J, with 12 bases between. CDR3 length: 13 amino acids. Germline loops: CDR1 LGHNA, CDR2 YNFKEQ.

This clone came up once. The chain links TRBV27 to TRBJ1-2, with 8 bases matching TRBD1. Germline V gives CDR1 MNHEY, CDR2 SMNVEV (reference sequence). The CDR3 consists of 15 residues. J gave up 6 bases and V 4 bases, and 10 bases lay outside the gene matches. CDR3 in DNA: TGTGCCAGCAGTTCCCTCCGGGACAGGCCTAATGGCTACACCTTC. It is translated as CASSSLRDRPNGYTF.

J is TRBJ1-4 and V is TRBV28; D is unclear. Germline V lookup: CDR1 MDHEN, CDR2 SYDVKM. The CDR3 extends over 13 amino acids. Trimming stripped 8 bases from V and 7 bases from J, with 14 bases between. For the CDR3, the DNA is TGTGCCAGCTCTCGAAAGCGCGGTGAAAAACTGTTTTTT. Amino acids: CASSRKRGEKLFF.

The genes are TRBV5-1 and TRBJ2-2; 10 bases align to TRBD2. This CDR3 contains 18 residues. Losses at the gene ends were 0 bases for V and 4 bases for J; bases not matched to a gene: 9. Germline CDR1 is SGHRS and CDR2 is YFSETQ. This CDR3 reads CASSLGLAGGPFTGELFF. The DNA for the CDR3 is TGCGCCAGCAGCTTGGGGTTAGCGGGAGGCCCATTCACCGGGGAGCTGTTTTTT.

The J gene is TRBJ1-1, the V gene TRBV7-9; D unclear. There are 15 residues in the CDR3. The germline gives CDR1 SEHNR, CDR2 FQNEAQ (reference sequence). V lost 5 bases to trimming and J lost 5 bases, with 18 bases between them. The DNA for the CDR3 is TGTGCCAGCAGCCCTGGTCTTTGGACGGGAACTGAAGCTTTCTTT. Translated, it gives CASSPGLWTGTEAFF.

The chain has TRBV9 and TRBJ2-3; D is uncertain. V shed 6 bases and J shed 0 bases, with 14 bases lying between them. The CDR3 has 15 amino acids. CDR1 and CDR2 (germline): SGDLS, YYNGEE. This chain's CDR3 is CASMPLTSSTDTQYF. As DNA, the CDR3 is TGTGCCAGCATGCCGCTTACTTCTAGCACAGATACGCAGTATTTT.

The J gene is TRBJ1-2, the V gene TRBV7-2; D not resolved. Trimming pared 0 bases from V and 2 bases from J, leaving 7 bases between. The CDR3 is 14 amino acids. Germline CDR1 SGHTA, CDR2 FQGNSA. The CDR3 sequence: CASSLAKGNYGYTF. The CDR3 DNA is TGTGCCAGCAGCTTAGCGAAGGGAAACTATGGCTACACCTTC.